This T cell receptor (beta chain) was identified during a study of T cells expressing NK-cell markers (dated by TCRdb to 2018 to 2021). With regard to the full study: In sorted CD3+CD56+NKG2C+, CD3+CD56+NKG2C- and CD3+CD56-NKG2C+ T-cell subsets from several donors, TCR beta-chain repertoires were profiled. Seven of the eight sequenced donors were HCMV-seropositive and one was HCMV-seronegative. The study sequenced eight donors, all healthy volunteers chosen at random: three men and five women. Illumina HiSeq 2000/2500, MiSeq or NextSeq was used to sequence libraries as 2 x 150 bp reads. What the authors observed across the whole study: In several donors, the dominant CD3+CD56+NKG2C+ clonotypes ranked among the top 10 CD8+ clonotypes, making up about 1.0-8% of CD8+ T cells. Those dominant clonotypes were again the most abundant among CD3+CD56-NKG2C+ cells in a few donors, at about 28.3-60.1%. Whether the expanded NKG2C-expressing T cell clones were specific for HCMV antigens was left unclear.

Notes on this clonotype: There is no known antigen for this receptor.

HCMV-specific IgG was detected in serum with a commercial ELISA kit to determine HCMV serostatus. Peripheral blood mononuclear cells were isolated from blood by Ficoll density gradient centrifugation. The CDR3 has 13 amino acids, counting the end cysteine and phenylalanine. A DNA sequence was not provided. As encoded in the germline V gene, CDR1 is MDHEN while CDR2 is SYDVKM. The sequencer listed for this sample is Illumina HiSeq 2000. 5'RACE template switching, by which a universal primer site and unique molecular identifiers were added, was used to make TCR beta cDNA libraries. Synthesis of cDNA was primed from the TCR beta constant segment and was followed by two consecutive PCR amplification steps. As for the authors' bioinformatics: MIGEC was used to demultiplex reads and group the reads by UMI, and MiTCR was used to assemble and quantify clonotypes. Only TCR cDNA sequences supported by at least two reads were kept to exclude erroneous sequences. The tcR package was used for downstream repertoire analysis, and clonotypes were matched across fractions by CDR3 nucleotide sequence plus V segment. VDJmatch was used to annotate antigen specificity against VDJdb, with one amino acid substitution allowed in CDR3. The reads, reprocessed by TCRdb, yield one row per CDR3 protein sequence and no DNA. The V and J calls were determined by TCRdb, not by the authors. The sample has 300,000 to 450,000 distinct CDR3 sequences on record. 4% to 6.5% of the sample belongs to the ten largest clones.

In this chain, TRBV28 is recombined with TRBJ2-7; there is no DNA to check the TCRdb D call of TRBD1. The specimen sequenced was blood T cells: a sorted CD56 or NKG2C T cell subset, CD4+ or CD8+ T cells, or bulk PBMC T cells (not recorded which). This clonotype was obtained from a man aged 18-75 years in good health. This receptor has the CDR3 CASWDRGKYEQYF. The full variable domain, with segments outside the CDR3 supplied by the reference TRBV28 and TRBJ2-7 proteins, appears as DVKVTQSSRYLVKRTGEKVFLECVQDMDHENMFWYRQDPGLGLRLIYFSYDVKMKEKGDIPEGYSVSREKKERFSLILESASTNQTSMYLCASWDRGKYEQYFGPGTRLTVT.